This passage covers 5 T cell receptor beta chains from one sample sequenced in a study of spatial heterogeneity in lung cancer. TCRdb passed the 5' RACE reads through MiXCR, listing each CDR3 protein once. Of 23,000 or so distinct CDR3 sequences listed, less than 5.5% are singletons. Time point described: sample taken at primary tumor resection. Whole RNA obtained from tumor, nontumor lung or frozen PBMC underwent sequencing without sorting. The starting material was PBMCs, obtained at surgery. Receptor source: a male donor with early-stage non-small cell lung cancer.

Ten or more counts support this clonotype. The V and J genes are TRBV12-3 or TRBV12-4 and TRBJ2-1; either TRBD1 or TRBD2 may fit D (5 bases each). The V end lost 4 bases, the J end lost 3 bases, and 13 bases lay between the germline ends. The CDR3 loop spans 15 amino acids. The CDR3 sequence is CASSSPGRFYNEQFF. For the CDR3, the DNA is TGTGCCAGCAGTTCCCCGGGACGGTTCTACAATGAGCAGTTCTTC.

The CDR3 bases are TGTGCCAGCACTCAAGTAGGGGTTAGTGGCAATGAGCAGTTCTTC. Protein: CASTQVGVSGNEQFF. The chain has TRBV2 and TRBJ2-1, with D possibly TRBD1 on 5 matching bases. Looked up from germline, CDR1 is SNHLY and CDR2 is FYNNEI. The germline V and J ends were trimmed by 7 bases and 6 bases, with 19 bases remaining between them. The CDR3 sequence is 15 residues long.

In its sample, this clonotype ranks as medium-sized (0.01 to 0.1%). This chain joins TRBV20-1 and TRBJ1-3; possible D gene TRBD1, 5 bases. V was cut by 6 bases and J by 4 bases, with 16 bases left in between. The germline CDR1 and CDR2 sequences are DFQATT and SNEGSKA (reference sequence). This CDR3 has 14 amino acids. This CDR3 reads CSANSRGHGNTIYF. The CDR3 DNA reads TGCAGTGCAAACTCCCGAGGACACGGAAACACCATATATTTT.

This clonotype has at least ten counts. The rearrangement joins TRBV24-1 to TRBJ2-3; D might be TRBD1 (6 bases). V shed 3 bases and J shed 4 bases, with 10 bases lying between them. Germline loops: CDR1 KGHDR, CDR2 SFDVKD. This CDR3 is 14 amino acids long. The CDR3 region has the DNA TGTGCCACCAGTGATGCCTCAGGGGCAGATACGCAGTATTTT. Protein product: CATSDASGADTQYF.

This clonotype was seen repeatedly, ten times or more. The rearrangement uses TRBV20-1 and TRBJ2-3; D may correspond to TRBD1 or TRBD2 (6 bases each). The CDR3 runs to 15 residues. Germline V gene lookup returns CDR1 DFQATT and CDR2 SNEGSKA (reference sequence). Trimming pared 6 bases from V and 2 bases from J, leaving 18 bases between. The CDR3 DNA sequence: TGCAGTGCCGTAGGAGGGGGAGACAACACAGATACGCAGTATTTT. Amino acids: CSAVGGGDNTDTQYF.